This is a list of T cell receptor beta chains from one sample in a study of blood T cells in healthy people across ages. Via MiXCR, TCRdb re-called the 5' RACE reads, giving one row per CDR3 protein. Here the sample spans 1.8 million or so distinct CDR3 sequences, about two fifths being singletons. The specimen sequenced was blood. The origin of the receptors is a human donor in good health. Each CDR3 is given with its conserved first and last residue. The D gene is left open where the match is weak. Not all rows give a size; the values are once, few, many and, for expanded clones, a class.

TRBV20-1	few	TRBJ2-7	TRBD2	TGCAGTGCTACCCGGGGAGGGCAGCCCTCCTACGAGCAGTACTTC	CSATRGGQPSYEQYF
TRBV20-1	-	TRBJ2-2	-	TGCAGTGCTAGAGGCGGCCCCGGGGAGCTGTTTTTT	CSARGGPGELFF
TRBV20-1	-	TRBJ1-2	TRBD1	TGCAGTGCCCTCCGGGACAGGGAGCACTATGGCTACACCTTC	CSALRDREHYGYTF
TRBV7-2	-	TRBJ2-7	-	TGTGCCAGCAGCTCCCCCGGCGGTTTCCACGAGCAGTACTTC	CASSSPGGFHEQYF
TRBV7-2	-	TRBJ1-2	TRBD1	TGTGCCAGCAGCTTAATCAGGACAGGGGGAGGGGGCTACACCTTC	CASSLIRTGGGGYTF
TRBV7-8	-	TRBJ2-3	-	TGTGCCAGCAGGCCAGTGTTTGGGGGGTATACGCAGTATTTT	CASRPVFGGYTQYF
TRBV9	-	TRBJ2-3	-	TGTGCCAGCAGCGTAGAAGGTAGCGCAGATACTCAGTATTTT	CASSVEGSADTQYF
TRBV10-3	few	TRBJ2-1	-	TGTGCCATCAGTGAGGGGCTGGGCTTAACCTCCTACAATGAGCAGTTCTTC	CAISEGLGLTSYNEQFF
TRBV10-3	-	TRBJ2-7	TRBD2	TGTGCCATCAGCGGGGGGGCAAACGAGCAGTACTTC	CAISGGANEQYF
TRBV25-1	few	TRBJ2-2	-	TGTGCCAGCAGTGATCCGACCCCTGGAACCGGGGAGCTGTTTTTT	CASSDPTPGTGELFF
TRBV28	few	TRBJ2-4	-	TGTGCCAGCTGGGGGGGCGACATTCAGTACTTC	CASWGGDIQYF